A selection of T cell receptor beta chains follows, all from one sample in a study of CD8+CD57+ T cells in acquired aplastic anemia. TCRdb itself ran the reads through MiXCR, one entry per CDR3 protein. The sample includes 150,000 to 200,000 distinct CDR3 sequences, 40% to 50% seen only once; the top ten take 1.1%. The sequenced sample consisted of sorted CD4+, CD8+, or CD8+CD57+ T cells (not recorded which) from PBMCs. These TCRs come from a human donor with aplastic anemia. Both conserved end residues are part of each CDR3. The D gene is left open where the match is weak. A row's size may be missing; if present it is once, few, many or a size class.

d_call | j_call | clone_size | v_call | cdr3_aa | cdr3_nt
NA | TRBJ2-6 | NA | TRBV7-9 | CASRGGVAGANVLTF | TGTGCCAGCAGAGGGGGGGTTGCTGGGGCCAACGTCCTGACTTTC
TRBD1 | TRBJ1-6 | many | TRBV5-6 | CASSATGTGFSPLHF | TGTGCCAGCAGCGCGACCGGGACAGGTTTCTCACCCCTCCACTTT
TRBD1 | TRBJ2-7 | NA | TRBV19 | CASSFGTGASYEQYF | TGTGCCAGTAGTTTCGGGACAGGGGCATCCTACGAGCAGTACTTC
TRBD1 | TRBJ2-4 | many | TRBV2 | CASRGTGENIQYF | TGTGCCAGCAGGGGGACAGGGGAAAACATTCAGTACTTC
NA | TRBJ2-3 | NA | TRBV9 | CASSVGVGQDTQYF | TGTGCCAGCAGCGTAGGGGTCGGGCAAGATACGCAGTATTTT
NA | TRBJ1-2 | NA | TRBV24-1 | CATSDQGRGYTF | TGTGCCACCAGTGACCAAGGGAGGGGCTACACCTTC
NA | TRBJ1-2 | many | TRBV6-5 | CASSSTAFYGYTF | TGTGCCAGCAGTTCCACAGCCTTCTATGGCTACACCTTC
NA | TRBJ2-5 | NA | TRBV9 | CASSSSRNPRETQYF | TGTGCCAGCAGCTCTAGCAGAAACCCAAGGGAGACCCAGTACTTC
NA | TRBJ2-3 | many | TRBV24-1 | CATSDPRGPATDTQYF | TGTGCCACCAGTGACCCTAGAGGACCCGCTACAGATACGCAGTATTTT
NA | TRBJ1-5 | many | TRBV12-3/TRBV12-4 | CASSLVSRDQPQHF | TGTGCCAGCAGTTTAGTTTCCAGGGATCAGCCCCAGCATTTT
TRBD2 | TRBJ2-1 | NA | TRBV20-1 | CSASLGGEYNEQFF | TGCAGTGCTAGTCTGGGGGGGGAATACAATGAGCAGTTCTTC
NA | TRBJ2-7 | NA | TRBV12-3/TRBV12-4 | CASTLGELSYEQYF | TGTGCCTCAACCCTAGGTGAATTAAGCTACGAGCAGTACTTC
TRBD2 | TRBJ2-3 | NA | TRBV4-2 | CASSQAAGGTDTQYF | TGTGCCAGCAGCCAAGCGGCGGGGGGCACAGATACGCAGTATTTT
NA | TRBJ1-1 | once | TRBV19 | CASSSWNTEAFF | TGTGCCAGTAGTAGCTGGAACACTGAAGCTTTCTTT
NA | TRBJ2-1 | many | TRBV7-3 | CASSSAAATYNEQFF | TGTGCCAGCAGCAGTGCAGCGGCTACCTACAATGAGCAGTTCTTC
NA | TRBJ2-3 | NA | TRBV10-3 | CAISESGRGSTDTQYF | TGTGCCATCAGTGAGTCGGGGCGGGGAAGCACAGATACGCAGTATTTT
TRBD1 | TRBJ1-2 | NA | TRBV4-3 | CASSRRQGAIGYGYTF | TGCGCCAGCAGCCGCCGACAGGGGGCGATCGGATATGGCTACACCTTC
NA | TRBJ1-4 | few | TRBV6-2/TRBV6-3 | CASSPPQGKLFF | TGTGCCAGCAGTCCTCCTCAAGGAAAACTGTTTTTT
TRBD2 | TRBJ2-5 | NA | TRBV10-1 | CASTGTREETQYF | TGCGCCAGCACCGGGACTAGGGAAGAGACCCAGTACTTC
NA | TRBJ2-7 | NA | TRBV29-1 | CSPYTGSSEQYF | TGCAGCCCATACACAGGGTCATCCGAGCAGTACTTC
TRBD2 | TRBJ2-3 | many | TRBV20-1 | CSLGGGAGGDTQYF | TGCAGTTTGGGCGGTGGAGCGGGGGGTGATACGCAGTATTTT
TRBD1 | TRBJ1-2 | many | TRBV7-2 | CASSLETGVRGYTF | TGTGCCAGCAGTTTAGAGACAGGGGTGAGGGGCTACACCTTC
TRBD2 | TRBJ2-1 | many | TRBV19 | CASARLALSGPYNEQFF | TGTGCCAGCGCCAGACTAGCCCTTAGCGGCCCTTACAATGAGCAGTTCTTC
TRBD1 | TRBJ1-2 | NA | TRBV10-3 | CAISQMDRDDHGYTF | TGTGCCATCAGCCAGATGGACAGGGACGATCATGGCTACACCTTC
NA | TRBJ2-6 | NA | TRBV19 | CASSRREVSSGANVLTF | TGTGCCAGTAGTAGACGGGAAGTTTCCTCTGGGGCCAACGTCCTGACTTTC
NA | TRBJ1-3 | few | TRBV29-1 | CSVAEGSGNTIYF | TGCAGCGTTGCCGAAGGATCTGGAAACACCATATATTTT
NA | TRBJ2-4 | NA | TRBV5-6 | CASSLAAGGRAQNIQYF | TGTGCCAGCAGCTTGGCGGCCGGGGGCAGGGCTCAGAACATTCAGTACTTC
NA | TRBJ2-5 | NA | TRBV10-2 | CASSGGAGITWETQYF | TGCGCCAGCAGCGGGGGTGCGGGTATTACGTGGGAGACCCAGTACTTC
NA | TRBJ2-3 | NA | TRBV29-1 | CSFRGDTQYF | TGCAGCTTCCGGGGGGATACGCAGTATTTT
TRBD1 | TRBJ1-2 | NA | TRBV4-1 | CASSQPTGGEGYTF | TGCGCCAGCAGCCAGCCGACAGGGGGCGAGGGCTACACCTTC
NA | TRBJ2-3 | many | TRBV5-1 | CASSSPGPGLDTQYF | TGCGCCAGCAGCTCTCCGGGACCTGGTTTGGATACGCAGTATTTT
TRBD1 | TRBJ2-3 | NA | TRBV20-1 | CSASNSRDRGEADTQYF | TGCAGTGCCAGTAATAGCCGGGACAGGGGGGAAGCAGATACGCAGTATTTT
TRBD2 | TRBJ2-4 | NA | TRBV2 | CASSYVRGGQGIQYF | TGTGCCAGCAGTTACGTGCGGGGGGGCCAGGGCATTCAGTACTTC
TRBD1 | TRBJ1-5 | NA | TRBV9 | CASSVGTGLGQPQHF | TGTGCCAGCAGCGTAGGGACAGGGCTAGGCCAGCCCCAGCATTTT